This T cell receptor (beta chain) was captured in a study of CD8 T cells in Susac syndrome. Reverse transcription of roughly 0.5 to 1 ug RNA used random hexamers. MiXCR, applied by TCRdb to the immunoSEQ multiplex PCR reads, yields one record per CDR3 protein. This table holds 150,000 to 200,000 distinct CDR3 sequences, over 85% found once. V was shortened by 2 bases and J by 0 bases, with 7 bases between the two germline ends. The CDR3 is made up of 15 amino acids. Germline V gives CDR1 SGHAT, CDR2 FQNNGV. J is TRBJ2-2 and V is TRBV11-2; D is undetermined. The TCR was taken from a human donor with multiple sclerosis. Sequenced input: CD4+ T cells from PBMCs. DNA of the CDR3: TGTGCCAGCAGCTTAACAGTTACGAACACCGGGGAGCTGTTTTTT. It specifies CASSLTVTNTGELFF.